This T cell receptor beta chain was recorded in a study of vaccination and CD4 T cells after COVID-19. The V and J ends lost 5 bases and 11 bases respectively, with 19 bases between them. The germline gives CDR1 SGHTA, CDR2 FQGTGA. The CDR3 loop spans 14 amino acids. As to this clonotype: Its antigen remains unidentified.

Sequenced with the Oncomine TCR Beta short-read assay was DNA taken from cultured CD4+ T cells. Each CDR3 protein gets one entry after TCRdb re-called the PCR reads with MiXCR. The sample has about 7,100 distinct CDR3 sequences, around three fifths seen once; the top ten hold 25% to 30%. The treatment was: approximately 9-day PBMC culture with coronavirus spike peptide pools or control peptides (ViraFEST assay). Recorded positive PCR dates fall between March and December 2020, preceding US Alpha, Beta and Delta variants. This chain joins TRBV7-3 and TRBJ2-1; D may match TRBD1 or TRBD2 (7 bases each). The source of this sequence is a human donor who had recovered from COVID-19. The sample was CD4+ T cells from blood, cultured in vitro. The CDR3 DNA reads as TGTGCCAGCAGCCCAGGGGGGGCCTACTCTCAGCAGTTCTTC. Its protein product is CASSPGGAYSQQFF.